A single sample gave rise to the 5 T cell receptor beta chains below, sequenced in a study of early stage breast cancer tumors. The assay was immunoSEQ multiplex PCR, and TCRdb's table has in-frame clones only and misses some. The sample has 20,000 to 25,000 clones; about 75% are singletons. The sample taken for sequencing was blood. These receptors came from a person in their sixties or seventies with breast cancer.

A few counts support this clone. J is TRBJ2-4 and V is TRBV11-2; 13 nucleotides align to TRBD2. Germline CDR1 reads SGHAT; CDR2 reads FQNNGV. This CDR3 region has 18 residues. Trimming took 4 bases from V and 0 from J; bases not matched to a gene: 6. The CDR3 sequence is CASSWPGLAGLAKNIQYF. The CDR3 coding sequence is TGTGCCAGCAGCTGGCCGGGACTAGCGGGGTTAGCCAAAAACATTCAGTACTTC.

J is TRBJ2-1 and V is TRBV7-3; 7 nucleotides agree with TRBD2. This CDR3 contains 16 residues. The germline gives CDR1 SGHTA, CDR2 FQGTGA. J lost 2 bases, V lost 0 bases, and 4 bases had no gene match. CDR3 in amino acids: CASSLTAGHTYNEQFF. The CDR3 DNA reads as TGTGCCAGCAGCTTAACAGCGGGGCACACCTACAATGAGCAGTTCTTC.

V is TRBV4-2 and J is TRBJ2-7; TRBD1 might be the D (5 bases). The V gene's germline CDR1 is LGHNA and CDR2 YNFKEQ. Trimming pared 3 bases from V and 7 bases from J, leaving 10 bases between. The CDR3 is 12 residues long. CDR3 residues: CASSQQGYEQYF. In DNA, the CDR3 is TGTGCCAGCAGCCAGCAGGGTTATGAGCAGTACTTC.

The chain recombines TRBV6-1 with TRBJ2-2; 13 bases agree with TRBD2. CDR3 size: 17 residues. Trimming took 4 bases from V and 4 from J; bases not matched to a gene: 6. The germline CDR1 and CDR2 sequences are MNHNS and SASEGT. CDR3 nucleotide sequence: TGTGCCAGCAGTGCGCGGACTAGCGGGGGTGGCACCGGGGAGCTGTTTTTT. Protein product: CASSARTSGGGTGELFF.

V usage is TRBV29-1 and J usage is TRBJ2-1; a weak D match, TRBD2 (5 bases). Germline CDR1 and CDR2: SQVTM and ANQGSEA. The CDR3 consists of 11 residues. V lost 7 bases and J lost 3, with 7 bases in between. CDR3 amino acids: CSARDYNEQFF. The DNA for the CDR3 is TGCAGCGCCCGGGACTACAATGAGCAGTTCTTC.